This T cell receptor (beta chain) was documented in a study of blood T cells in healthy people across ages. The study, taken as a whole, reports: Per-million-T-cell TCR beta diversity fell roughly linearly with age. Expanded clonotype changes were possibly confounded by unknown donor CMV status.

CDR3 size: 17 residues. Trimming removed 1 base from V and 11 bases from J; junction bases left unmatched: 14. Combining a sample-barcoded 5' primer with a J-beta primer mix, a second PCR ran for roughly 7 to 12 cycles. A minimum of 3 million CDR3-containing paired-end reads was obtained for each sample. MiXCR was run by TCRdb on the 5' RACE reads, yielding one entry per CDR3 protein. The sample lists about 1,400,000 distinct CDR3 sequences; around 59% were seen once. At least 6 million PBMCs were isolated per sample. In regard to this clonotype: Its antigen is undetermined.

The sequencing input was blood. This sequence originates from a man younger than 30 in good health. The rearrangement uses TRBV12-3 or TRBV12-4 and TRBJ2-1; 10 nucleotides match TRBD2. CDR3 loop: CASSLGASGSGDFKQFF. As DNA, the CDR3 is TGTGCCAGCAGTTTAGGAGCTAGCGGGAGTGGGGACTTCAAGCAGTTCTTC.